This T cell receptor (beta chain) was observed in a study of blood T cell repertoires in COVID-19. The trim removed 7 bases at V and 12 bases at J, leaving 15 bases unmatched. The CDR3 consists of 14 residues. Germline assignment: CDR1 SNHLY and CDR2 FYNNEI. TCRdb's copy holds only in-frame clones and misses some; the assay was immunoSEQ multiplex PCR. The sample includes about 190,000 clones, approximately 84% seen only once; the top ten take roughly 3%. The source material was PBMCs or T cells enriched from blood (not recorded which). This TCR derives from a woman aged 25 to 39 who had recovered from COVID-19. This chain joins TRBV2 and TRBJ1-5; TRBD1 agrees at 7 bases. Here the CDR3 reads CASTLTSGGSGQHF. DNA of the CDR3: TGTGCCAGCACCTTGACATCAGGGGGATCGGGCCAGCATTTT.